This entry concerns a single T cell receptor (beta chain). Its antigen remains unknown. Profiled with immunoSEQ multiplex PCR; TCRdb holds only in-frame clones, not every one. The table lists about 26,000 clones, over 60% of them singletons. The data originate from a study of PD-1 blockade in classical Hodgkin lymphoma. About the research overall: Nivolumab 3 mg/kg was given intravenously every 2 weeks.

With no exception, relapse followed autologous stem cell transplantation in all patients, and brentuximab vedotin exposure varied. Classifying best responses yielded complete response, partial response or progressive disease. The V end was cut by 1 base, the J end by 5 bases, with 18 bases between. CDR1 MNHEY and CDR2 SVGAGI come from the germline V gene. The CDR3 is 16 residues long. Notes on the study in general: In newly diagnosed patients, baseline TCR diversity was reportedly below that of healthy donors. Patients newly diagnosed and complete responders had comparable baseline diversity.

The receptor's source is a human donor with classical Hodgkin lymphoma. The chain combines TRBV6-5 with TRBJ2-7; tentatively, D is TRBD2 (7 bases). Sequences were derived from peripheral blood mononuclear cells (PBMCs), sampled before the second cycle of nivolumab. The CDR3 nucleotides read TGTGCCAGCAGTTACTTAGGGGTCGCGGGGGCGAACGAGCAGTACTTC. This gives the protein CASSYLGVAGANEQYF.